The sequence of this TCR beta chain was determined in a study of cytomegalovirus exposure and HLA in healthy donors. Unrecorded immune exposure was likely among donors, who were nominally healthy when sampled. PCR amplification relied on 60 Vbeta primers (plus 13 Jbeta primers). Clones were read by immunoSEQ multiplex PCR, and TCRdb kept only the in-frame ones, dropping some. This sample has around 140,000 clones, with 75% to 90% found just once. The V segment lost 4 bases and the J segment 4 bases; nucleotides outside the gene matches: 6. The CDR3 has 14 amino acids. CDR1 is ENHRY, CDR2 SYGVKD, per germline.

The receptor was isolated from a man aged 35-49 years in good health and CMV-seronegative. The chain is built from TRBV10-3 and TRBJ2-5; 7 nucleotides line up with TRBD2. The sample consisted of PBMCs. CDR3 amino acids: CAISAPGRGETQYF. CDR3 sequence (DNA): TGTGCCATCAGTGCCCCAGGGAGGGGAGAGACCCAGTACTTC.